The next 24 T cell receptor beta chains were all read from a single sample in a study of neoadjuvant anti-PD-1 for oral cavity cancer. Measured with immunoSEQ multiplex PCR; TCRdb has only the in-frame clones, and not every one. The table lists 9,500 to 15,000 clones, around three fifths of them singletons. The material sequenced was tumor tissue, taken before nivolumab (anti-PD-1) treatment. The receptors come from a person aged 40 to 85 with oral cavity squamous cell carcinoma. The donor label of this sample is uncertain.

This clone was seen a single time. The chain carries TRBV15 and TRBJ2-1, with D perhaps matching TRBD2 (5 bases). The V end was cut by 0 bases, the J end by 10 bases, with 13 bases between. Germline loops: CDR1 LNHNV, CDR2 YYDKDF (reference sequence). The CDR3 extends over 14 amino acids. CDR3 sequence: CATSRDTEASEQFF. CDR3 nucleotide sequence: TGTGCCACCAGCAGAGATACGGAGGCTAGCGAGCAGTTCTTC.

The genes are TRBV19 and TRBJ2-3, with TRBD2 as a possible D gene (6 bases). Per germline, CDR1 LNHDA and CDR2 SQIVND (reference sequence). This CDR3 region has 16 residues. V was pared by 3 bases and J by 2 bases, with 15 bases between. The CDR3 protein is CASSMKGLVITDTQYF. CDR3 in DNA: TGTGCCAGTAGTATGAAGGGACTCGTGATCACAGATACGCAGTATTTT.

This clone was found a few times. CDR3: CASSSYLGDGETQYF. The CDR3 DNA reads as TGCGCCAGCAGCTCCTACTTGGGGGACGGAGAGACCCAGTACTTC. The chain is built from TRBV5-1 and TRBJ2-5, with D perhaps given as TRBD1 or TRBD2 (5 bases each). This CDR3 has 15 amino acids. V gave up 3 bases and J gave up 4 bases, with 16 bases separating them. CDR1 is SGHRS and CDR2 is YFSETQ in the germline V gene.

This chain connects TRBV11-2 to TRBJ2-5, with TRBD2 matching over 7 bases. The CDR3 is made up of 14 amino acids. Looked up from germline, CDR1 is SGHAT and CDR2 is FQNNGV. V was pared by 5 bases and J by 2 bases, with 5 bases of the junction left unmatched. In DNA form, the CDR3 reads TGTGCCAGCAGCCCTCAGCGGGGTCAAGAGACCCAGTACTTC. Its protein is CASSPQRGQETQYF.

V gene TRBV2 combines with J gene TRBJ2-1; no definite D call. There are 15 residues in the CDR3. V lost 0 bases to trimming and J lost 5 bases, with 11 bases between them. Germline V gives CDR1 SNHLY, CDR2 FYNNEI. CDR3 sequence: CASSEAGPGHNEQFF. The CDR3 bases are TGTGCCAGCAGTGAAGCAGGTCCCGGTCACAATGAGCAGTTCTTC.

The chain is built from TRBV6-1 and TRBJ1-5; no clear D. Germline loops: CDR1 MNHNS, CDR2 SASEGT. V was cut by 5 bases and J by 4 bases, with 9 bases left in between. CDR3 length: 13 amino acids. CDR3 in amino acids: CASSSDGNQPQHF. The CDR3 coding sequence is TGTGCCAGCAGTTCTGACGGGAATCAGCCCCAGCATTTT.

V gene TRBV7-9 combines with J gene TRBJ1-1, with unresolved D. This CDR3 contains 14 residues. CDR1 and CDR2 from the germline V gene are SEHNR and FQNEAQ (reference sequence). V gave up 3 bases and J gave up 1 base, with 9 bases separating them. The CDR3 is CASSFVFENTEAFF. CDR3 in DNA: TGTGCCAGCAGCTTTGTCTTTGAGAACACTGAAGCTTTCTTT.

As DNA, the CDR3 is TGTGCCAGCTCACCAATAGGGGGAAACTATGGCTACACCTTC. It is translated as CASSPIGGNYGYTF. The genes are TRBV18 and TRBJ1-2; D is possibly TRBD1 (6 bases). Trimming pared 2 bases from V and 2 bases from J, leaving 9 bases between. The CDR3 runs 14 residues. Germline CDR1 KGHSH, CDR2 LQKENI.

This clone turned up a few times. The V call is TRBV18, the J call TRBJ2-7; TRBD1 matches at 9 bases. From germline, CDR1 is KGHSH and CDR2 LQKENI. The J segment lost 6 bases and the V segment lost 3 bases, leaving 6 bases of the junction unmatched. The CDR3 contains 14 residues. The CDR3, as DNA: TGTGCCAGCTCACCCGGGACAGGGAAGGCCGAGCAGTACTTC. It is translated as CASSPGTGKAEQYF.

The chain couples TRBV10-1 to TRBJ1-2; D is perhaps TRBD1 (6 bases). The CDR3 totals 15 residues. Germline CDR1 reads WNHNN; CDR2 reads SYGVQD (reference sequence). V lost 3 bases and J lost 7, with 18 bases in between. This chain's CDR3 is CASSELPGASIGYTF. Here the CDR3 DNA reads TGCGCCAGCAGTGAATTACCAGGGGCCAGTATTGGCTACACCTTC.

In this sample, this clone turned up a few times. This rearrangement joins TRBV2 to TRBJ2-5; D is uncertain. In germline, CDR1 is SNHLY, CDR2 FYNNEI. This CDR3 has 15 amino acids. The ends were cut back, 3 bases at V and 4 bases at J, with 15 bases in the middle. CDR3 bases: TGTGCCAGCAGTGAGTGGGTTATGAGGAGAGAGACCCAGTACTTC. Protein product: CASSEWVMRRETQYF.

This clone was recorded once. This chain uses TRBV5-1 with TRBJ2-7; weak D call: TRBD1 (6 bases). Per germline, CDR1 SGHRS and CDR2 YFSETQ. This CDR3 is built from 14 residues. Trimming stripped 2 bases from V and 5 bases from J, with 14 bases between. The CDR3 DNA reads TGCGCCAGCAGCTTAGGACAGACCTCTAACGAGCAGTACTTC. Amino acids: CASSLGQTSNEQYF.

This clone has a handful of counts. The genes are TRBV29-1 and TRBJ1-2; D gene uncertain. The CDR3 loop spans 10 amino acids. The germline V and J ends were trimmed by 0 bases and 13 bases, with 9 bases remaining between them. CDR1 SQVTM and CDR2 ANQGSEA come from the germline V gene. DNA of the CDR3: TGCAGCGTTGAAGACATCGGCAGCACCTTC. This gives the protein CSVEDIGSTF.

This clone was recorded only once. The chain employs TRBV5-1 and TRBJ1-6; D call uncertain. Germline V lookup: CDR1 SGHRS, CDR2 YFSETQ. V shed 0 bases and J shed 10 bases, with 17 bases lying between them. The CDR3 sequence is 16 residues long. The DNA for the CDR3 is TGCGCCAGCAGCTTGGACGCTGTAATGGGGAACTCACCCCTCCACTTT. Protein sequence: CASSLDAVMGNSPLHF.

This clone has just one count. The rearrangement links TRBV29-1 to TRBJ2-1; D might be TRBD2 (5 bases). Trimming removed 1 base from V and 4 bases from J, with 11 bases in between. The germline CDR1 and CDR2 sequences are SQVTM and ANQGSEA. The CDR3 has 14 amino acids. CDR3 loop: CSVEGLSGYNEQFF. The DNA of the CDR3 is TGCAGCGTTGAAGGACTGTCGGGATACAATGAGCAGTTCTTC.

The V gene is TRBV28, the J gene TRBJ1-1, with D perhaps TRBD1 (6 bases). There are 16 residues in the CDR3. V lost 2 bases, J lost 3 bases, and 16 bases lay in between. CDR1 MDHEN and CDR2 SYDVKM come from the germline V gene. The chain's CDR3 is CASSLKGGIRDTEAFF. The CDR3 DNA is TGTGCCAGCAGTTTAAAAGGGGGGATTAGGGACACTGAAGCTTTCTTT.

This rearrangement joins TRBV11-2 to TRBJ2-6, with 14 bases that match TRBD2. This CDR3 region has 18 residues. Germline V gene lookup returns CDR1 SGHAT and CDR2 FQNNGV. Trimming took 5 bases from V and 2 from J; bases not matched to a gene: 5. CDR3 nucleotides: TGTGCCAGCAGCGCGCCGGGACTAGCGGGGGCTGGGGCCAACGTCCTGACTTTC. The encoded protein is CASSAPGLAGAGANVLTF.

This clone was seen a few times. V gene TRBV6-6 combines with J gene TRBJ1-2; D gene uncertain. Germline CDR1 is MNHNY and CDR2 is SVGAGI (reference sequence). Trimming shortened V by 6 bases and J by 8 bases, and 16 bases separated the two germline ends. The CDR3 is 13 residues long. The CDR3 DNA reads as TGTGCCAGCAGCCCCGCCGTGGAGGGAGGCTACACCTTC. Protein product: CASSPAVEGGYTF.

This rearrangement joins TRBV29-1 to TRBJ1-6, with D possibly being TRBD1 (5 bases). The CDR3 length is 13 residues. The V end was cut by 5 bases, the J end by 6 bases, with 11 bases between. The germline gives CDR1 SQVTM, CDR2 ANQGSEA. The CDR3 DNA reads as TGCAGCGTTCGGGACGGCTTTAATTCACCCCTCCACTTT. Protein sequence: CSVRDGFNSPLHF.

The V gene is TRBV2, the J gene TRBJ1-6, with D perhaps TRBD1 (5 bases). Germline assignment: CDR1 SNHLY and CDR2 FYNNEI. V lost 10 bases to trimming and J lost 7 bases, with 17 bases between them. This CDR3 spans 14 amino acids. CDR3 sequence reads: CATRPGAVNSPLHF. In DNA, the CDR3 is TGTGCCACACGACCCGGGGCCGTAAATTCACCCCTCCACTTT. Complete variable domain (other parts from reference TRBV2 and TRBJ1-6): EPEVTQTPSHQVTQMGQEVILRCVPISNHLYFYWYRQILGQKVEFLVSFYNNEISEKSEIFDDQFSVERPDGSNFTLKIRSTKLEDSAMYFCATRPGAVNSPLHFGNGTRLTVT.

The chain uses TRBV9 and TRBJ1-5; a possible D gene is TRBD1 (6 bases). The CDR3 is 15 amino acids. V gave up 0 bases and J gave up 3 bases, with 10 bases separating them. The germline V gene has CDR1 SGDLS and CDR2 YYNGEE. CDR3 DNA: TGTGCCAGCAGCGTAGAACCAGGGGCCAATCAGCCCCAGCATTTT. Protein: CASSVEPGANQPQHF. The full variable domain, in which reference TRBV9 and TRBJ1-5 provide the parts outside the CDR3, is DSGVTQTPKHLITATGQRVTLRCSPRSGDLSVYWYQQSLDQGLQFLIQYYNGEERAKGNILERFSAQQFPDLHSELNLSSLELGDSALYFCASSVEPGANQPQHFGDGTRLSIL.

This clone was observed a handful of times. The chain combines TRBV6-1 with TRBJ2-6; TRBD1 agrees at 9 bases. This CDR3 spans 15 amino acids. Per germline, CDR1 MNHNS and CDR2 SASEGT. V shed 6 bases and J 0 bases; nucleotides not matched to a gene: 0. CDR3 in DNA: TGTGCCAGCAGGACAGGGGGCTCTGGGGCCAACGTCCTGACTTTC. This encodes CASRTGGSGANVLTF.

The chain uses TRBV7-9 and TRBJ2-7; D tentatively reads TRBD1 or TRBD2 (5 bases each). This CDR3 is built from 15 residues. Looked up from germline, CDR1 is SEHNR and CDR2 is FQNEAQ (reference sequence). Between the trimmed V and J ends, which lost 2 bases and 0 bases, there was a span of 11 bases. This CDR3 is CASSLWVGPSYEQYF. The CDR3 DNA sequence: TGTGCCAGCAGCTTATGGGTGGGACCCTCCTACGAGCAGTACTTC.

This clone ranks as large (0.1 to 1%). The V and J genes are TRBV18 and TRBJ2-5; a weak D match, TRBD2 (7 bases). The CDR3 is 14 residues long. CDR1 and CDR2 from the germline V gene are KGHSH and LQKENI. Trimming stripped 2 bases from V and 2 bases from J, with 9 bases between. The CDR3 region has the DNA TGTGCCAGCTCACCAGAGGGGGGGCAAGAGACCCAGTACTTC. Protein sequence: CASSPEGGQETQYF. Full variable domain (rest looked up from reference TRBV18 and TRBJ2-5): NAGVMQNPRHLVRRRGQEARLRCSPMKGHSHVYWYRQLPEEGLKFMVYLQKENIIDESGMPKERFSAEFPKEGPSILRIQQVVRGDSAAYFCASSPEGGQETQYFGPGTRLLVL.